This T cell receptor beta chain was documented in a study of CD8+ T cells in alopecia areata. Turning to the study itself: Administration of oral tofacitinib to treated patients was at 5 to 10 mg twice daily.

The CDR3 length is 13 residues. Germline lookup yields CDR1 GTSNPN and CDR2 SVGIG (reference sequence). V was shortened by 2 bases and J by 8 bases, with 13 bases between the two germline ends. General study points: Higher clonality and more expanded CD8+ clones appeared in lesional than normal scalp.

Extracted from the samples, RNA was reverse transcribed into cDNA to serve as the sequencing template. Profiling relied on immunoSEQ multiplex PCR, and the TCRdb table lists in-frame clones only, not all of them. This table has around 160,000 clones, about 60% appearing once. Treatment denoted: oral pan-JAK inhibitor, 5-10 mg twice daily. Peripheral blood and lesional scalp punch biopsies came from alopecia areata patients. On this clone: Its antigen is unidentified.

The chain joins TRBV30 to TRBJ2-4; maybe TRBD1 (6 bases). The sample here was CD4+ T cells sorted from blood, taken at week 24, from a patient treated with tofacitinib. This clonotype originated in a human donor with alopecia areata. Here the CDR3 reads CAWSPGQLYIQYF. The CDR3 DNA reads TGTGCCTGGAGTCCCGGACAGTTATACATTCAGTACTTC.